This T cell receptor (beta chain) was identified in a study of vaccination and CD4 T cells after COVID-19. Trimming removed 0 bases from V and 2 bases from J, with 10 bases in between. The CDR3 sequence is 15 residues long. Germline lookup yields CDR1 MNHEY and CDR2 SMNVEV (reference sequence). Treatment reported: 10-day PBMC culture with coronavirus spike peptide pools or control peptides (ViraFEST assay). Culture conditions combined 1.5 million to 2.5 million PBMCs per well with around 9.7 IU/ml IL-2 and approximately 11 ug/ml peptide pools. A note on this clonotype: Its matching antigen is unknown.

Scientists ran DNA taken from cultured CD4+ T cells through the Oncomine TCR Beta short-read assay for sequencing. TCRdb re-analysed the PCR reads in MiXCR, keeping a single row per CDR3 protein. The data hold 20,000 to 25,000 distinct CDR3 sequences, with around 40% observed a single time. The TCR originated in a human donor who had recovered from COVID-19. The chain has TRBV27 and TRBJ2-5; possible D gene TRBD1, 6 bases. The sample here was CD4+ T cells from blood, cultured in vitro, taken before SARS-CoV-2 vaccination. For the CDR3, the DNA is TGTGCCAGCAGTTTATCCGGACAGAGTCAAGAGACCCAGTACTTC. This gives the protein CASSLSGQSQETQYF.